Below, 10 T cell receptor beta chains from the same sample are listed, as sequenced in a study of read filtering for tumor transcriptome and immune sequencing. This library used roughly 400 ng RNA and molecular barcoded adaptors spanning alpha/delta and beta/gamma chains. TCRdb re-derived calls from the reads in MiXCR, one entry per CDR3 protein. The sample holds 40,000 or so distinct CDR3 sequences, about 14% seen once. What was sequenced was a population of CD138-negative cells sorted from bone marrow. The receptors shown here come from a donor older than 35 with multiple myeloma.

The sample holds many counts of this clonotype. The chain uses TRBV28 and TRBJ1-4, with 9 bases that match TRBD1. V lost 1 base to trimming and J lost 7 bases; unmatched junction nucleotides: 4. The CDR3 has 15 amino acids. Germline CDR1 reads MDHEN; CDR2 reads SYDVKM. The CDR3 nucleotides read TGTGCCAGCAGTTTATCGGGACAGGGTGGTGAAAAACTGTTTTTT. This gives the protein CASSLSGQGGEKLFF. Complete variable domain (other parts from reference TRBV28 and TRBJ1-4): DVKVTQSSRYLVKRTGEKVFLECVQDMDHENMFWYRQDPGLGLRLIYFSYDVKMKEKGDIPEGYSVSREKKERFSLILESASTNQTSMYLCASSLSGQGGEKLFFGSGTQLSVL.

The sample holds many counts of this clonotype. This chain connects TRBV27 to TRBJ2-5; no firm D call. Trimming cost V 4 bases and J 0 bases, with 6 bases left between them. Germline CDR1 MNHEY, CDR2 SMNVEV (reference sequence). This CDR3 contains 13 residues. The CDR3 region has the DNA TGTGCCAGCAGTTACCGGTACCAAGAGACCCAGTACTTC. It codes for CASSYRYQETQYF.

This clonotype occurred many times. V is TRBV6-2 or TRBV6-3 and J is TRBJ2-2; TRBD1 matches 9 bases. Germline values: CDR1 MNHEY, CDR2 SVGEGT. V lost 8 bases, J lost 4 bases, and 17 bases stayed unmatched. The CDR3 extends over 18 amino acids. The CDR3 protein is CASFQQGAPDWVTGELFF. The CDR3 coding sequence is TGTGCCAGCTTCCAACAGGGGGCGCCCGATTGGGTCACCGGGGAGCTGTTTTTT.

In its sample, this clonotype was seen many times. The V gene is TRBV7-3, the J gene TRBJ2-2, with D maybe TRBD1 (5 bases). The CDR3 is 12 amino acids. The V gene lost 5 bases and the J gene lost 6 bases, with 7 bases spanning the gap. CDR1 is SGHTA and CDR2 is FQGTGA in the germline V gene. DNA for the CDR3: TGTGCCAGCAGCCGGACACCCGGGGAGCTGTTTTTT. Its translation is CASSRTPGELFF.

Remarks on this clonotype: It differs at one base from a far larger clone, so likely a read error. The chain has TRBV6-6 and TRBJ2-1; D is perhaps TRBD2 (6 bases). This CDR3 region has 12 residues. The germline CDR1 and CDR2 sequences are MNHNY and SVGAGI (reference sequence). The CDR3 bases are TGTGCCAGCAGTTACCTGGGAGGTGAGGAGTTCTTC. This codes for CASSYLGGEEFF.

This clonotype was observed many times. This chain joins TRBV14 and TRBJ1-1, with 10 positions matching TRBD1. The germline CDR1 and CDR2 sequences are SGHDN and FVKESK. CDR3 length: 20 amino acids. The trim removed 4 bases at V and 0 bases at J, leaving 17 bases unmatched. The CDR3 region has the DNA TGTGCCAGCAGCCGAGACGGACAGGGGGAGGGTTTGAGAGTGAACACTGAAGCTTTCTTT. Residues: CASSRDGQGEGLRVNTEAFF.

A few counts support this clonotype. This chain joins TRBV20-1 and TRBJ1-5; TRBD1 matches 7 bases. CDR3 size: 13 residues. The germline gives CDR1 DFQATT, CDR2 SNEGSKA (reference sequence). J gave up 7 bases and V 6 bases, and 9 bases lay outside the gene matches. Written as DNA, the CDR3 is TGCAGTGCCCAGGGACAGCTGGAACAGCCCCAGCATTTT. Residues: CSAQGQLEQPQHF.

There are many counts of this clonotype. The chain employs TRBV19 and TRBJ1-5; D may be TRBD1 (5 bases). This CDR3 region has 16 residues. Germline CDR1 LNHDA, CDR2 SQIVND (reference sequence). Trimming left V 5 bases short and J 1 base short, with 15 bases between. CDR3 in amino acids: CASSATGTWSNQPQHF. In nucleotides, the CDR3 is TGTGCCAGTAGTGCAACCGGGACGTGGAGCAATCAGCCCCAGCATTTT.

At least ten counts were recorded for this clonotype. The chain combines TRBV6-1 with TRBJ1-3, with D perhaps matching TRBD1 (5 bases). There are 15 residues in the CDR3. Trimming shortened V by 2 bases and J by 0 bases, and 8 bases separated the two germline ends. Looked up from germline, CDR1 is MNHNS and CDR2 is SASEGT. This CDR3 reads CASSEKTASGNTIYF. CDR3 sequence (DNA): TGTGCCAGCAGTGAAAAGACAGCCTCTGGAAACACCATATATTTT.

This clonotype was recorded only once. The chain links TRBV20-1 to TRBJ2-7; 7 bases match TRBD1. Germline CDR1 DFQATT, CDR2 SNEGSKA (reference sequence). The CDR3 runs to 15 residues. V lost 3 bases, J lost 3 bases, and 11 bases stayed unmatched. In nucleotides, the CDR3 is TGCAGTGCTAGTTGGGCGAAGGGGGCGTTCTACGAGCAGTACTTC. Translated, it gives CSASWAKGAFYEQYF.